Shown below are 5 T cell receptor beta chains from a single sample sequenced in a study of T cell repertoires in cytomegalovirus infection. Their antigen targets remain unknown. Each CDR3 protein is one row after TCRdb ran MiXCR on the reads. Among some 900,000 distinct CDR3 sequences listed, about 31% were seen once. The specimen comprised cultured CD8+ T cells from PBMCs, sampled from culture after CMV antigen stimulation. These receptors all stem from a human donor in good health (CMV status not recorded). Some clones in this sample may be carry-over from other donors' samples.

At least ten counts were recorded for this clonotype. The junction departs from germline at one end; a sequencing error may be responsible. The chain links TRBV7-7 to TRBJ2-1; 11 nucleotides match TRBD2. The CDR3 sequence is 16 residues long. The germline V gene has CDR1 SSHAT and CDR2 FNYEAQ (reference sequence). The CDR3 sequence is CASSLGTSGSYNEQFF. The CDR3 coding sequence is TGTGCTAGCAGCTTAGGGACTAGCGGATCCTACAATGAGCAGTTCTTC.

This clonotype was observed many times. This chain links TRBV12-3 or TRBV12-4 with TRBJ2-5, with 7 nucleotides matching TRBD1. Losses at the gene ends were 0 bases for V and 1 base for J; bases not matched to a gene: 2. The CDR3 spans 15 residues. The CDR3 is CASSLAGDSQETQYF. As DNA, the CDR3 is TGTGCCAGCAGTTTAGCGGGGGACAGCCAAGAGACCCAGTACTTC.

This clonotype was found a few times. This rearrangement joins TRBV4-1 to TRBJ1-1, with D possibly TRBD1 on 6 matching bases. V gave up 4 bases and J gave up 3 bases, with 18 bases separating them. Germline V gene sequence: CDR1 MGHRA, CDR2 YSYEKL. The CDR3 has 16 residues. The CDR3 DNA follows: TGCGCCAGCAGCCCAAATGGCCCAGGGGTTGACACTGAAGCTTTCTTT. It codes for CASSPNGPGVDTEAFF.

This clonotype was observed at least ten times. V and J are TRBV7-6 and TRBJ2-1; D is tentatively TRBD1 or TRBD2 (5 bases each). CDR1 and CDR2 (germline): SGHVS, FNYEAQ. V was pared by 2 bases and J by 7 bases, with 6 bases between. CDR3 size: 12 residues. CDR3 sequence (DNA): TGTGCCAGCAGCTTATGGGGGAATGAGCAGTTCTTC. Protein sequence: CASSLWGNEQFF. Drawing the rest from reference TRBV7-6 and TRBJ2-1, the complete variable domain is GAGVSQSPRYKVTKRGQDVALRCDPISGHVSLYWYRQALGQGPEFLTYFNYEAQQDKSGLPNDRFSAERPEGSISTLTIQRTEQRDSAMYRCASSLWGNEQFFGPGTRLTVL.

The chain uses TRBV12-3 or TRBV12-4 and TRBJ2-3; D may be TRBD1 (6 bases). CDR3 length: 18 residues. Trimming removed 3 bases from V and 2 bases from J, with 21 bases in between. The CDR3 coding sequence is TGTGCCAGCAGTTTCGGGGACAACGAAAGATGGGACACAGATACGCAGTATTTT. Its protein is CASSFGDNERWDTDTQYF.